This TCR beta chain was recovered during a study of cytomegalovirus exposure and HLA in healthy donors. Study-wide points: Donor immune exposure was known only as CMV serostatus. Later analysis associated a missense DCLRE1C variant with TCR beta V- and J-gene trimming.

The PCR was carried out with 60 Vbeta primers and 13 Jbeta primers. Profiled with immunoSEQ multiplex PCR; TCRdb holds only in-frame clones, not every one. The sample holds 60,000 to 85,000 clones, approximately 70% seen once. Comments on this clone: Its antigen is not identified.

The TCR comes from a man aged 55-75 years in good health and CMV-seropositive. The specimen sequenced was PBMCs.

The CDR3 DNA sequence: TGTGCCAGCAGTGAACAGGGTTGGGGCACAGATACGCAGTATTTT. It translates to CASSEQGWGTDTQYF. This sequence joins TRBV25-1 and TRBJ2-3, with D possibly TRBD1 on 5 matching bases. Germline V lookup: CDR1 MGHDK, CDR2 SYGVNS. This CDR3 contains 15 residues. Trimming removed 2 bases from V and 1 base from J, with 10 bases in between.